Following are 26 T cell receptor beta chains from one sample sequenced in a study of T-cell memory formation after mild COVID-19 (dated by TCRdb to about 2021). Receptor libraries were prepared by 5' RACE. Data came from an Illumina NovaSeq 6000. The public reads were run again by TCRdb, first through fastp at Q25 and then through MiXCR, and only productive beta chains were kept. Under each unique CDR3 protein, matching rows form one entry showing the most common genes and DNA. A total of about 340,000 distinct CDR3 sequences appear in this sample, under 25% of them only once. The ten largest make up around an eighth of the sample. Sequencing was performed on PBMCs or a T cell subset sorted from them (not recorded which). All receptors come from an adult woman who had mild COVID-19 (a few samples of this study predate the infection). The sample titles of this study are shuffled in the database, so cell type and time point are left out; the donor was told from shared clones.

V is TRBV6-5 and J is TRBJ2-1, with unresolved D. The V and J ends lost 1 base and 8 bases respectively, with 15 bases between them. The CDR3 has 15 amino acids. CDR1 is MNHEY, CDR2 SVGAGI, per germline. The CDR3 bases are TGTGCCAGCAGTTACTTGGGAAGGTTCCAGGATGAGCAGTTCTTC. The encoded protein is CASSYLGRFQDEQFF.

The DNA of the CDR3 is TGTGCCAGTAGTCGAGTCGGAGACAGGGTAGGCTGGCCCTCCTACAATGAGCAGTTCTTC. Amino acids: CASSRVGDRVGWPSYNEQFF. The V call is TRBV19, the J call TRBJ2-1; 7 bases are shared with TRBD1. This CDR3 region has 20 residues. The germline V gene has CDR1 LNHDA and CDR2 SQIVND (reference sequence). V was clipped by 5 bases and J by 0 bases; unmatched bases: 19.

This sequence joins TRBV4-2 and TRBJ2-3; possibly TRBD1 for D (6 bases). Trimming removed 4 bases from V and 2 bases from J, with 13 bases in between. The CDR3 loop spans 15 amino acids. Germline V lookup: CDR1 LGHNA, CDR2 YNFKEQ. CDR3 sequence (DNA): TGTGCCAGCAGCCTAGACTGGGGACACACAGATACGCAGTATTTT. Its protein is CASSLDWGHTDTQYF.

This chain connects TRBV12-3 or TRBV12-4 to TRBJ1-5; a possible D gene is TRBD1 (6 bases). The CDR3 has 14 residues. V was trimmed by 4 bases and J by 4 bases, leaving 11 bases between them. The CDR3 reads CASSWGRGNQPQHF. The CDR3 nucleotides are TGTGCCAGCAGTTGGGGGAGGGGGAATCAGCCCCAGCATTTT.

This clonotype was picked up a small number of times. V gene TRBV7-9 combines with J gene TRBJ2-3; D ambiguous. The CDR3 covers 14 residues. V was pared by 4 bases and J by 3 bases, with 11 bases between. Germline loops: CDR1 SEHNR, CDR2 FQNEAQ (reference sequence). The CDR3 loop is CASSSVVRTDTQYF. For the CDR3, the DNA is TGTGCCAGCAGCTCGGTAGTAAGGACAGATACGCAGTATTTT.

This clonotype was observed at least ten times. The J gene is TRBJ2-1, the V gene TRBV24-1, with TRBD2 identical over 8 bases. This CDR3 has 14 residues. V trimming: 3 bases; J trimming: 10 bases; junction bases outside the gene matches: 7. Per the germline V gene, CDR1 is KGHDR and CDR2 is SFDVKD. The CDR3 loop is CATSDTGRAKEQFF. CDR3 coding DNA: TGTGCCACCAGTGATACCGGGAGGGCCAAGGAGCAGTTCTTC.

V usage is TRBV12-3 or TRBV12-4 and J usage is TRBJ2-2; D possibly uses TRBD1 or TRBD2 (5 bases each). Between the trimmed V and J ends, which lost 6 bases and 3 bases, there was a span of 17 bases. CDR3 size: 16 residues. This CDR3 reads CASRLSRGPYTGELFF. DNA for the CDR3: TGTGCCAGCAGGCTTTCCCGGGGCCCCTACACCGGGGAGCTGTTTTTT.

In its sample, this clonotype was seen a few times. At one end, the junction sequence differs from germline, possibly due to a read error. The rearrangement joins TRBV5-1 to TRBJ2-3, with TRBD1 matching over 11 bases. The V gene's germline CDR1 is SGHRS and CDR2 YFSETQ. There are 15 residues in the CDR3. CDR3 nucleotides: TGTGCCAGCAGTTTAGGACAGGGGGCCGCAGATACGCAGTATTTT. It specifies CASSLGQGAADTQYF.

This clonotype was seen only a few times. CDR3 protein: CASRDSTEAFF. As DNA, the CDR3 is TGTGCCAGCAGGGACAGCACTGAAGCTTTCTTT. V usage is TRBV3-1 and J usage is TRBJ1-1; D is possibly TRBD1 (6 bases). The CDR3 spans 11 residues. V lost 6 bases to trimming and J lost 4 bases, with 6 bases between them. From germline, CDR1 is LGHDT and CDR2 YNNKEL (reference sequence).

The V call is TRBV20-1, the J call TRBJ1-5; D remains ambiguous. Germline V CDR1 and CDR2: DFQATT, SNEGSKA (reference sequence). Trimming took 3 bases from V and 2 from J, leaving 14 bases between them. The CDR3 sequence is 15 residues long. This CDR3 reads CSARDGSHGNQPQHF. CDR3 coding DNA: TGCAGTGCTAGGGACGGATCTCATGGCAATCAGCCCCAGCATTTT.

The chain is built from TRBV5-1 and TRBJ1-1; 11 positions match TRBD1. CDR3 length: 13 residues. J was trimmed by 7 bases and V by 3 bases; bases with no gene match: 2. Per the germline V gene, CDR1 is SGHRS and CDR2 is YFSETQ. CDR3 amino acids: CASSWTGGDEAFF. The CDR3 bases are TGCGCCAGCAGCTGGACAGGGGGCGATGAAGCTTTCTTT.

This clonotype was counted only a few times. This chain joins TRBV7-3 and TRBJ2-2; the match to TRBD1 covers 11 bases. V shed 4 bases and J 2 bases; nucleotides not matched to a gene: 0. The germline V gene encodes CDR1 SGHTA and CDR2 FQGTGA. This CDR3 spans 15 amino acids. DNA of the CDR3: TGTGCCAGCAGCTGGACAGGGGGCAACACCGGGGAGCTGTTTTTT. Protein sequence: CASSWTGGNTGELFF.

A few counts support this clonotype. The rearrangement uses TRBV5-1 and TRBJ2-7, with D perhaps TRBD1 (6 bases). Trimming pared 4 bases from V and 4 bases from J, leaving 9 bases between. Germline CDR1 SGHRS, CDR2 YFSETQ. This CDR3 has 12 amino acids. The CDR3 DNA reads as TGCGCCAGCAGCAAAGGACAGTACGAGCAGTACTTC. Amino acids: CASSKGQYEQYF.

This chain links TRBV5-6 with TRBJ1-5, with D perhaps TRBD1 (5 bases). This CDR3 has 16 amino acids. Trimming took off 1 base at V and 1 base at J, with 12 bases between the two ends. The germline gives CDR1 SGHDT, CDR2 YYEEEE. The DNA of the CDR3 is TGTGCCAGCAGCTTGTGGGGGGGAGCCAGCAATCAGCCCCAGCATTTT. Translation: CASSLWGGASNQPQHF.

V and J are TRBV24-1 and TRBJ2-7; D is tentatively TRBD1 or TRBD2 (5 bases each). CDR3 size: 19 residues. The germline V and J ends were trimmed by 5 bases and 2 bases, with 27 bases remaining between them. Germline CDR1 reads KGHDR; CDR2 reads SFDVKD. CDR3 bases: TGTGCCACCAGTGCCATTGGACCGGGACCAACCCCACCTACCTACGAGCAGTACTTC. This translates into CATSAIGPGPTPPTYEQYF.

To note about this clonotype: A junction boundary mismatches the germline segment, possibly from a read error. V is TRBV18 and J is TRBJ2-7; 11 bases match TRBD1. From germline, CDR1 is KGHSH and CDR2 LQKENI. The CDR3 has 18 amino acids. The CDR3 is CASSPSPLGQGVNSEKYF. As DNA, the CDR3 is TGTGCCAGCTCACCATCCCCACTGGGACAGGGGGTTAACAGCGAGAAGTACTTC.

The genes are TRBV7-9 and TRBJ2-5, with no clear D. The germline gives CDR1 SEHNR, CDR2 FQNEAQ (reference sequence). The V end lost 0 bases, the J end lost 2 bases, and 10 bases lay between the germline ends. The CDR3 covers 15 residues. The CDR3 sequence: CASSLAMGVQETQYF. The CDR3 DNA is TGTGCCAGCAGCTTAGCTATGGGCGTACAAGAGACCCAGTACTTC.

This clonotype has only a few counts. The chain has TRBV6-5 and TRBJ1-6, with D unresolved. This CDR3 contains 13 residues. Trimming shortened V by 8 bases and J by 8 bases, and 13 bases separated the two germline ends. Germline CDR1 and CDR2: MNHEY and SVGAGI. CDR3 nucleotides: TGTGCCAGCCGACCAAGGAGGGATTCACCCCTCCACTTT. This codes for CASRPRRDSPLHF.

Only a few counts were recorded for this clonotype. This chain links TRBV27 with TRBJ2-4; D is unclear. Trimming pared 10 bases from V and 0 bases from J, leaving 7 bases between. Germline CDR1 is MNHEY and CDR2 is SMNVEV (reference sequence). The CDR3 covers 12 residues. CDR3 nucleotides: TGTGCCACCGGGCTAGCCAAAAACATTCAGTACTTC. This codes for CATGLAKNIQYF.

J is TRBJ2-2 and V is TRBV12-3 or TRBV12-4; D gene unclear. The germline V and J ends were trimmed by 10 bases and 8 bases, with 14 bases remaining between them. The CDR3 has 12 residues. The CDR3 is CATSLQTGELFF. CDR3 nucleotide sequence: TGTGCCACCTCCCTGCAGACGGGGGAGCTGTTTTTT.

The rearrangement uses TRBV7-2 and TRBJ1-2; a weak D match, TRBD1 (5 bases). V gave up 3 bases and J gave up 7 bases, with 9 bases separating them. The germline gives CDR1 SGHTA, CDR2 FQGNSA. The CDR3 extends over 12 amino acids. Here the CDR3 reads CASSFRGRGYTF. For the CDR3, the DNA is TGTGCCAGCAGCTTTCGGGGACGTGGCTACACCTTC.

CDR3 amino acids: CAISEMGAGVRGNQPQHF. The CDR3 bases are TGTGCCATCAGTGAAATGGGCGCGGGGGTTCGAGGGAATCAGCCCCAGCATTTT. The chain combines TRBV10-3 with TRBJ1-5; TRBD1 is a possible D gene (5 bases). Germline CDR1 reads ENHRY; CDR2 reads SYGVKD. This CDR3 has 18 residues. Between the trimmed V and J ends, which lost 3 bases and 4 bases, there was a span of 22 bases.

The V call is TRBV19, the J call TRBJ1-5, with D possibly TRBD1 on 6 matching bases. V was clipped by 6 bases and J by 3 bases, with 15 bases between them. The CDR3 is 15 residues long. Germline V gene sequence: CDR1 LNHDA, CDR2 SQIVND (reference sequence). CDR3 bases: TGTGCCAGTAGGAGGACAGCAACCCTCAATCAGCCCCAGCATTTT. Translating it yields CASRRTATLNQPQHF.

The chain employs TRBV3-1 and TRBJ2-3; D is possibly TRBD2 (5 bases). The CDR3 covers 16 residues. With 4 bases removed from V and 11 bases from J, the gap between germline ends came to 25 bases. Germline loops: CDR1 LGHDT, CDR2 YNNKEL (reference sequence). CDR3 residues: CASSRGRLATASGQYF. The DNA of the CDR3 is TGTGCCAGCAGCCGAGGCCGTTTAGCGACCGCGTCGGGGCAGTATTTT.

This clonotype appeared a few times. The gene calls are TRBV11-2 and TRBJ2-3, with unresolved D. The CDR3 is 12 amino acids. Germline CDR1 and CDR2: SGHAT and FQNNGV. Between the trimmed V and J ends, which lost 3 bases and 4 bases, there was a span of 5 bases. The CDR3 loop is CASSFIPDTQYF. The CDR3 coding sequence is TGTGCCAGCAGCTTTATCCCAGATACGCAGTATTTT.

This chain uses TRBV27 with TRBJ2-7, with 12 bases fitting TRBD1. There are 15 residues in the CDR3. Looked up from germline, CDR1 is MNHEY and CDR2 is SMNVEV (reference sequence). V shed 5 bases and J 5 bases; nucleotides not matched to a gene: 7. The CDR3 DNA is TGTGCCAGCAGTCCACGGGACAGGGGGCTGCACGAGCAGTACTTC. Translation: CASSPRDRGLHEQYF.